This T cell receptor beta chain emerged from a study of blood T cell repertoires in COVID-19. Sequenced by immunoSEQ multiplex PCR; TCRdb stores in-frame clones only, minus some. In the table there are fewer than 300,000 clones, about four fifths of which are singletons. Sequencing was performed on PBMCs or T cells enriched from blood (not recorded which). The TCR sequence derives from a middle-aged man who had been exposed to COVID-19.

The CDR3 DNA follows: TGTGCCAGCTCACCCGCGGGGAGGGGAACAGATACGCAGTATTTT. This translates into CASSPAGRGTDTQYF. This rearrangement joins TRBV18 to TRBJ2-3, with 7 bases identical to TRBD2. This CDR3 region has 15 residues. Germline CDR1 is KGHSH and CDR2 is LQKENI. The junction had 6 bases not matched to a gene; V was cut back by 3 bases and J by 3 bases. The full variable domain, in which reference TRBV18 and TRBJ2-3 provide the parts outside the CDR3, is NAGVMQNPRHLVRRRGQEARLRCSPMKGHSHVYWYRQLPEEGLKFMVYLQKENIIDESGMPKERFSAEFPKEGPSILRIQQVVRGDSAAYFCASSPAGRGTDTQYFGPGTRLTVL.